This record looks at one TCR beta chain sequence and its context. Other DNA sequences in this specimen translate into the identical CDR3. V lost 0 bases and J 0 bases, leaving 5 bases between the germline ends. There are 15 residues in the CDR3. Per germline, CDR1 WSHSY and CDR2 SAAADI. Regarding treatment: about 20 received Ad26.COV2.S at low or high dose, single or two shots; 5 received placebo; per-sample allocation not given. Sampling happened 63 days after the first vaccine or placebo injection. The vaccine antigen was prefusion-stabilized Wuhan SARS-CoV-2 spike. This specimen comes from a study of Ad26.COV2.S vaccination and SARS-CoV-2 variants. Study-wide context: Donor joined the COV1001 Ad26.COV2.S trial arm. Ad26.COV2.S shots went into the muscle once or twice, 56 days apart.

The protocol was immunoSEQ multiplex PCR, while the TCRdb copy is restricted to in-frame clones and leaves out a portion. Among fewer than 800,000 clones, around 89% were seen once, and the ten largest hold roughly 1.5%. The rearrangement links TRBV10-2 to TRBJ1-4; D is undetermined. The source of this sequence is a person aged 18 to 59 who received the Ad26.COV2.S COVID-19 vaccine or a placebo. This specimen was peripheral blood, taken in a trial of Ad26.COV2.S vaccine versus placebo. CDR3 sequence: CASSESTATNEKLFF. DNA of the CDR3: TGCGCCAGCAGTGAGTCAACGGCAACTAATGAAAAACTGTTTTTT.